A selection of T cell receptor beta chains follows, all from one sample in a study of blood T cell repertoires in COVID-19. The data were produced by immunoSEQ multiplex PCR, yet TCRdb's version contains in-frame clones alone and is incomplete. The repertoire holds 97,000 or so clones, with 81% as singletons. Sequences were obtained from peripheral blood. Receptors were obtained from a man between 60 and 70 years old with acute or convalescent COVID-19. CDR3s include the opening cysteine and the closing phenylalanine or tryptophan. Each record gives: D gene, clone size, J gene, V gene, CDR3 DNA, CDR3 protein. D genes are given only for firm matches. Some rows have no size entry. The others give once, few or many, or a class for an expanded clone.

d_call: TRBD2; clone_size: .; j_call: TRBJ2-7; v_call: TRBV28; cdr3_nt: TGTGCCTCCGAGGACGGGGGGGCCTACGAGCAGTACTTC; cdr3_aa: CASEDGGAYEQYF
d_call: .; clone_size: .; j_call: TRBJ1-4; v_call: TRBV30; cdr3_nt: TGTGCCTATTCCATGGCCACTAATGAAAAACTGTTTTTT; cdr3_aa: CAYSMATNEKLFF
d_call: .; clone_size: .; j_call: TRBJ2-1; v_call: TRBV19; cdr3_nt: TGTGCCAGTAGCCCACCGGTGAATAGCGACAATGAGCAGTTCTTC; cdr3_aa: CASSPPVNSDNEQFF
d_call: .; clone_size: once; j_call: TRBJ2-3; v_call: TRBV10-1; cdr3_nt: TGCGCCAGCAGTAAACTCGGGACAGATACGCAGTATTTT; cdr3_aa: CASSKLGTDTQYF
d_call: .; clone_size: once; j_call: TRBJ1-4; v_call: TRBV5-1; cdr3_nt: TGCGCCAGCAGCTTAAGAGGGATAAATGAAAAACTGTTTTTT; cdr3_aa: CASSLRGINEKLFF
d_call: .; clone_size: once; j_call: TRBJ2-5; v_call: TRBV5-1; cdr3_nt: TGCGCCAGCAGCTTGGACAGCGGTAACAGGGTTGGAGAGACCCAGTACTTC; cdr3_aa: CASSLDSGNRVGETQYF
d_call: TRBD1; clone_size: .; j_call: TRBJ1-2; v_call: TRBV9; cdr3_nt: TGTGCCAGCAGCCCCGGGACAGCCGGCTACACCTTC; cdr3_aa: CASSPGTAGYTF
d_call: .; clone_size: .; j_call: TRBJ1-2; v_call: TRBV18; cdr3_nt: TGTGCCAGCTCACCTTCGGGGGACTATGGCTACACCTTC; cdr3_aa: CASSPSGDYGYTF
d_call: .; clone_size: .; j_call: TRBJ1-1; v_call: TRBV29-1; cdr3_nt: TGCAGCGTTGAGTCACAGGCCAACACTGAAGCTTTCTTT; cdr3_aa: CSVESQANTEAFF
d_call: .; clone_size: .; j_call: TRBJ1-5; v_call: TRBV5-4; cdr3_nt: TGTGCCAGCAGCGGACCGGGGGTCAATCAGCCCCAGCATTTT; cdr3_aa: CASSGPGVNQPQHF
d_call: TRBD2; clone_size: few; j_call: TRBJ2-1; v_call: TRBV10-1; cdr3_nt: TGCGCCAGCAGTGAGTTCGGGGGGGAAAACAGGAATGAGCAGTTCTTC; cdr3_aa: CASSEFGGENRNEQFF
d_call: TRBD2; clone_size: .; j_call: TRBJ2-5; v_call: TRBV7-3; cdr3_nt: TGTGCCAGCAGCTTGGGACTAGCGGGGGGGCATGAGACCCAGTACTTC; cdr3_aa: CASSLGLAGGHETQYF
d_call: .; clone_size: .; j_call: TRBJ2-2; v_call: TRBV4-2; cdr3_nt: TGTGCCAGCAGCCAATCCCCTGGGGCCGCGAACACCGGGGAGCTGTTTTTT; cdr3_aa: CASSQSPGAANTGELFF
d_call: .; clone_size: .; j_call: TRBJ1-3; v_call: TRBV4-3; cdr3_nt: TGCGCCAGCAGCCAATACAGGGATGGGAACACCATATATTTT; cdr3_aa: CASSQYRDGNTIYF
d_call: .; clone_size: .; j_call: TRBJ1-1; v_call: TRBV19; cdr3_nt: TGTGCCAGTAGTATAGCATCGACAGGCCAGAACACTGAAGCTTTCTTT; cdr3_aa: CASSIASTGQNTEAFF
d_call: TRBD2; clone_size: .; j_call: TRBJ2-1; v_call: TRBV24-1; cdr3_nt: TGTGCCACCAGTGGGGGACTAGCGGGAGCAAATGAGCAGTTCTTC; cdr3_aa: CATSGGLAGANEQFF
d_call: TRBD2; clone_size: once; j_call: TRBJ2-1; v_call: TRBV11-3; cdr3_nt: TGTGCCAGCAGCTTTCCGGGACTAGCGGGAGTAAATGAGCAGTTCTTC; cdr3_aa: CASSFPGLAGVNEQFF
d_call: .; clone_size: .; j_call: TRBJ2-3; v_call: TRBV7-9; cdr3_nt: TGTGCCAGCAGCTTTACTTCCGGGACAGATACGCAGTATTTT; cdr3_aa: CASSFTSGTDTQYF
d_call: TRBD1; clone_size: .; j_call: TRBJ2-1; v_call: TRBV5-4; cdr3_nt: TGTGCCAGCAGCTTGGAACAGGGGGGATACAATGAGCAGTTCTTC; cdr3_aa: CASSLEQGGYNEQFF
d_call: TRBD1; clone_size: .; j_call: TRBJ2-5; v_call: TRBV6-6; cdr3_nt: TGTGCCAGCAGTCCCCGGGACAGGGCCCTGTTCCCCCTAGGGACCCAGTACTTC; cdr3_aa: CASSPRDRALFPLGTQYF
d_call: .; clone_size: .; j_call: TRBJ2-2; v_call: TRBV18; cdr3_nt: TGTGCCAGCTCCCCTCTGGGGGGGCCTTTAAACACCGGGGAGCTGTTTTTT; cdr3_aa: CASSPLGGPLNTGELFF
d_call: .; clone_size: few; j_call: TRBJ2-2; v_call: TRBV11-3; cdr3_nt: TGTGCCAGCAGCTTAGCGCCAGGGAATGGCGGGGAGCTGTTTTTT; cdr3_aa: CASSLAPGNGGELFF
d_call: .; clone_size: .; j_call: TRBJ2-2; v_call: TRBV4-1; cdr3_nt: TGCGCCAGCAGGATCCGGGGAGGCACCGGGGAGCTGTTTTTT; cdr3_aa: CASRIRGGTGELFF
d_call: TRBD1; clone_size: many; j_call: TRBJ2-7; v_call: TRBV6-1; cdr3_nt: TGTGCCAGCAGTGGACTCCCGGGACAGGGGACGAACGAGCAGTACTTC; cdr3_aa: CASSGLPGQGTNEQYF
d_call: TRBD1; clone_size: few; j_call: TRBJ1-1; v_call: TRBV7-9; cdr3_nt: TGTGCCAGCAGCTCCAGGACAGGGGGCTCCTTCGGGGATGCTTTCTTT; cdr3_aa: CASSSRTGGSFGDAFF
d_call: .; clone_size: .; j_call: TRBJ2-5; v_call: TRBV11-3; cdr3_nt: TGTGCCAGCTCCCCGGGAACGGCCGGATTGGAGACCCAGTACTTC; cdr3_aa: CASSPGTAGLETQYF
d_call: TRBD1; clone_size: .; j_call: TRBJ1-5; v_call: TRBV7-2; cdr3_nt: TGTGCCAGCAGTCCTCAGGGACAGAGCAATCAGCCCCAGCATTTT; cdr3_aa: CASSPQGQSNQPQHF
d_call: .; clone_size: .; j_call: TRBJ2-7; v_call: TRBV19; cdr3_nt: TGTGCCAGTAGTCACCGGACGACAGAATCCCACGAGCAGTACTTC; cdr3_aa: CASSHRTTESHEQYF
d_call: .; clone_size: .; j_call: TRBJ2-1; v_call: TRBV6-5; cdr3_nt: TGTGCCAGCAGTTACATCCCGCGGAATGAGCAGTTCTTC; cdr3_aa: CASSYIPRNEQFF
d_call: .; clone_size: .; j_call: TRBJ2-1; v_call: TRBV27; cdr3_nt: TGTGCCAGCGAAGCGAGAAATGAGCAGTTCTTC; cdr3_aa: CASEARNEQFF
d_call: TRBD2; clone_size: .; j_call: TRBJ2-1; v_call: TRBV9; cdr3_nt: TGTGCCAGCAGCGTAGCTTCCTTCGCCGGGACTAGCGGGGGGGCGAGTAATGAGCAGTTCTTC; cdr3_aa: CASSVASFAGTSGGASNEQFF
d_call: .; clone_size: .; j_call: TRBJ2-3; v_call: TRBV28; cdr3_nt: TGTGCCAGCAAAGGAGGGGGCCCAGATACGCAGTATTTT; cdr3_aa: CASKGGGPDTQYF
d_call: .; clone_size: .; j_call: TRBJ2-6; v_call: TRBV5-1; cdr3_nt: TGCGCCAGCAGCTTGTCCAGGGCTGGGGCCAACGTCCTGACTTTC; cdr3_aa: CASSLSRAGANVLTF
d_call: .; clone_size: .; j_call: TRBJ1-1; v_call: TRBV7-2; cdr3_nt: TGTGCCAGCAGCTTAGGTGAGGGCACTGAAGCTTTCTTT; cdr3_aa: CASSLGEGTEAFF